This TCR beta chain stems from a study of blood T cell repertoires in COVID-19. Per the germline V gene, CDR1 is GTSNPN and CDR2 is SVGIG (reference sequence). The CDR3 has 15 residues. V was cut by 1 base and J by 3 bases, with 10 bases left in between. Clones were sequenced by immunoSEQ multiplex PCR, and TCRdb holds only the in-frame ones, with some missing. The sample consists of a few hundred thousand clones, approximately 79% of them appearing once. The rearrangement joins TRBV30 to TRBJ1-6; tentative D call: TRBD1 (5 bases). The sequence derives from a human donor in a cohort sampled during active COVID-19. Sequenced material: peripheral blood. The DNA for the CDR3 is TGTGCCTGGAGTGCACGGGGGGTCTATAATTCACCCCTCCACTTT. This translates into CAWSARGVYNSPLHF. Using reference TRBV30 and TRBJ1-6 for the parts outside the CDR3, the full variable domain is SQTIHQWPATLVQPVGSPLSLECTVEGTSNPNLYWYRQAAGRGLQLLFYSVGIGQISSEVPQNLSASRPQDRQFILSSKKLLLSDSGFYLCAWSARGVYNSPLHFGNGTRLTVT.